What follows is one T cell receptor beta chain and its context. The antigen is not known. This specimen comes from a study of T cell responses to AZD1222 COVID-19 vaccine. Study findings and constraints: Dominant CD4 TCR responses targeted spike regions 160-218 and 743-854. Within unmutated variant regions lay the reported targets of nearly half of spike-specific TCRs. White British donors predominated, females outnumbered males, and clonal diversity was possibly underestimated.

Assay: immunoSEQ multiplex PCR; the TCRdb copy retains only in-frame clones and omits some. Among about 130,000 clones listed, roughly nine tenths were seen once. Germline values: CDR1 SGHKS, CDR2 YYEKEE (reference sequence). The CDR3 runs to 15 residues. V was pared by 4 bases and J by 7 bases, with 9 bases of the junction left unmatched. This receptor was identified in an adult who received the AZD1222 COVID-19 vaccine. The V gene is TRBV5-5, the J gene TRBJ1-4; 8 bases map to TRBD1. Sequenced here: peripheral blood, sampled 28 days after the second AZD1222 dose. CDR3 coding DNA: TGTGCCAGCAGCACGAGACAGGGGATCGGTGAAAAACTGTTTTTT. Encoded protein: CASSTRQGIGEKLFF.